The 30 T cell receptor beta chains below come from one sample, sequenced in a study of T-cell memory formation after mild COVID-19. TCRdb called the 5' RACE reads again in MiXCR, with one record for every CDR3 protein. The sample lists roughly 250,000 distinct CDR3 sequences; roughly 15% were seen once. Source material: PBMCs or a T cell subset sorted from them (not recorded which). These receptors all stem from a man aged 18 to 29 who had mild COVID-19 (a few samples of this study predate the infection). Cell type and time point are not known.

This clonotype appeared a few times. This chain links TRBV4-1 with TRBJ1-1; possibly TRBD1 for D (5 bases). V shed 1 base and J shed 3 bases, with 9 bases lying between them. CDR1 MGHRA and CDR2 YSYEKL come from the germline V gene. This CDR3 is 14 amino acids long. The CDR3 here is CASSQGGGDTEAFF. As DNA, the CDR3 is TGCGCCAGCAGCCAAGGCGGGGGGGACACTGAAGCTTTCTTT.

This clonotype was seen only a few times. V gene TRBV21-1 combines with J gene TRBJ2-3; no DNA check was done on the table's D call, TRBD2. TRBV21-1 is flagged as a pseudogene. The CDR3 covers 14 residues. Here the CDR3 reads CASSTLRLVGTQYF. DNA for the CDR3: TGTGCCAGCAGCACCCTCCGACTAGTGGGTACGCAGTATTTT.

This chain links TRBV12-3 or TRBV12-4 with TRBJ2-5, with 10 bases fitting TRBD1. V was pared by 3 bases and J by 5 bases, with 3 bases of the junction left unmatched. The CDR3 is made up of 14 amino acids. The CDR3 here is CASSFGTGVETQYF. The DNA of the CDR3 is TGTGCCAGCAGTTTCGGGACAGGGGTCGAGACCCAGTACTTC.

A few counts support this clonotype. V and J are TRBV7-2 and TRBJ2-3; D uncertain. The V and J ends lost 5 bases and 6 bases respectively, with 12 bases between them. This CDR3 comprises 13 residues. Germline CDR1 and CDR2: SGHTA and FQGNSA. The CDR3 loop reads CASSPSVWDTQYF. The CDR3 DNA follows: TGTGCCAGCAGCCCCTCCGTTTGGGATACGCAGTATTTT.

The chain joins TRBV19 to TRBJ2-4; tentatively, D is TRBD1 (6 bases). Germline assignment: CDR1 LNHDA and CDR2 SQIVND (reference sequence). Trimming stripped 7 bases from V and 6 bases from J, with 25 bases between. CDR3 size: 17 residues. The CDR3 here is CASMRRRTAQGGNIQYF. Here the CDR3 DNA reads TGTGCCAGTATGAGGAGACGGACAGCCCAAGGGGGAAACATTCAGTACTTC.

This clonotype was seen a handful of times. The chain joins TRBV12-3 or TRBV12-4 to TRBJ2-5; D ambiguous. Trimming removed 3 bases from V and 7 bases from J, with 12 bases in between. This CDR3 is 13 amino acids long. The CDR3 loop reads CASSFDMVGTQYF. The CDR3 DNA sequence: TGTGCCAGCAGTTTCGACATGGTTGGGACCCAGTACTTC.

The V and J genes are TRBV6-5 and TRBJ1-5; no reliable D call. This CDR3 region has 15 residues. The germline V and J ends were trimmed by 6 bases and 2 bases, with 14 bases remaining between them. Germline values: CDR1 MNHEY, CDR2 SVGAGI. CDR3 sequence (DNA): TGTGCCAGCAGCCCGGATGAAGGGCGCAATCAGCCCCAGCATTTT. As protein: CASSPDEGRNQPQHF.

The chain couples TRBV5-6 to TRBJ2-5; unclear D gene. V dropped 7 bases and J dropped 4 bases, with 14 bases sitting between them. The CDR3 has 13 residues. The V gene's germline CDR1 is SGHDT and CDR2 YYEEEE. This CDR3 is CASHPPGGETQYF. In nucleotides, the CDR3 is TGTGCCAGCCACCCCCCCGGCGGAGAGACCCAGTACTTC.

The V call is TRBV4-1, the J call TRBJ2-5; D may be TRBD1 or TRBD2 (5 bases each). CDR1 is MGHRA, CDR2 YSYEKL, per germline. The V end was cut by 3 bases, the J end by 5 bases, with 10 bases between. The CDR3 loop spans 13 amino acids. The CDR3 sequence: CASSQGVEETQYF. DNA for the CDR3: TGCGCCAGCAGCCAGGGGGTGGAGGAGACCCAGTACTTC.

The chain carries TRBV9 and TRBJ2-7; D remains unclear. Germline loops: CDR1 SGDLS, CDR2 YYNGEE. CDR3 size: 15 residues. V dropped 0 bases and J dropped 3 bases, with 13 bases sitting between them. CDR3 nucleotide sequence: TGTGCCAGCAGCGTAGGGTCCGGGCTTTACTACGAGCAGTACTTC. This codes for CASSVGSGLYYEQYF. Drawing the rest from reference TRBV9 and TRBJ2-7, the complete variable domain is DSGVTQTPKHLITATGQRVTLRCSPRSGDLSVYWYQQSLDQGLQFLIQYYNGEERAKGNILERFSAQQFPDLHSELNLSSLELGDSALYFCASSVGSGLYYEQYFGPGTRLTVT.

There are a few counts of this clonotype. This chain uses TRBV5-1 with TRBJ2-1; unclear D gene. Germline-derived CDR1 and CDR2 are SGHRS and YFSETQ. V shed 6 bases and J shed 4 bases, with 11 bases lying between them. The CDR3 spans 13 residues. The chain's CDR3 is CASTAESYNEQFF. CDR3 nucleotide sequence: TGCGCCAGCACCGCGGAGAGTTACAATGAGCAGTTCTTC. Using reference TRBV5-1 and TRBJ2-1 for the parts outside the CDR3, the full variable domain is KAGVTQTPRYLIKTRGQQVTLSCSPISGHRSVSWYQQTPGQGLQFLFEYFSETQRNKGNFPGRFSGRQFSNSRSEMNVSTLELGDSALYLCASTAESYNEQFFGPGTRLTVL.

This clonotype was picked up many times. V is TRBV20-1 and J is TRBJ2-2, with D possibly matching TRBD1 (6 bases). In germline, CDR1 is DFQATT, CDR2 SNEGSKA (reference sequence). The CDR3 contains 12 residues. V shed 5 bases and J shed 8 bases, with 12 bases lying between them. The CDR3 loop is CSAPRGSGELFF. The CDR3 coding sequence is TGCAGTGCTCCCAGGGGATCGGGGGAGCTGTTTTTT.

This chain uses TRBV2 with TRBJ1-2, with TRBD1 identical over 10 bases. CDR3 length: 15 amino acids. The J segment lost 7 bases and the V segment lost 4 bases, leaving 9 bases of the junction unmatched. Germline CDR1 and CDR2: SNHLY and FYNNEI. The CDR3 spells CASSAETGGAFGYTF. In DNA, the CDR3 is TGTGCCAGCAGTGCAGAGACAGGGGGCGCGTTTGGCTACACCTTC.

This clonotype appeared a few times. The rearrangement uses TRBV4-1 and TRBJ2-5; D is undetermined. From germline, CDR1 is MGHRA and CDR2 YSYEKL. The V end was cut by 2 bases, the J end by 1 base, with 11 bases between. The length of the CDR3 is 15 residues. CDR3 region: CASSQIGLAQETQYF. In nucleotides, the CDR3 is TGCGCCAGCAGCCAAATTGGTTTAGCCCAAGAGACCCAGTACTTC.

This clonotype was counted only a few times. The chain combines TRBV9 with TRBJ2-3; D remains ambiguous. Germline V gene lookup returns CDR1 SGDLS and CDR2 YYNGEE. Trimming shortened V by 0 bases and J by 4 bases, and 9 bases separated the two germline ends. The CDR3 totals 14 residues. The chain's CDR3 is CASSVAALADTQYF. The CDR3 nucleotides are TGTGCCAGCAGCGTAGCGGCCTTAGCAGATACGCAGTATTTT.

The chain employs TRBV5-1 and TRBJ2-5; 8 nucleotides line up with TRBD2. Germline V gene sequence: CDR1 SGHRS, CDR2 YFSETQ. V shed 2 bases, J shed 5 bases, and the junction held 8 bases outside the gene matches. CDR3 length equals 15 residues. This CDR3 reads CASSFLAGSGETQYF. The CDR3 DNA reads TGCGCCAGCAGCTTTTTAGCGGGGAGTGGGGAGACCCAGTACTTC.

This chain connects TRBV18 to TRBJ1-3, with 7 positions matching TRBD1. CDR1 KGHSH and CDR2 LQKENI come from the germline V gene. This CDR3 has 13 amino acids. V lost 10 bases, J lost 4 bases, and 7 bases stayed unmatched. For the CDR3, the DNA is TGTGCCACTCCGGGACAGCGCGGAAACACCATATATTTT. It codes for CATPGQRGNTIYF.

The CDR3 sequence: CSVEDGGTGVGYTF. In DNA form, the CDR3 reads TGCAGCGTTGAAGATGGCGGGACAGGGGTGGGCTACACCTTC. The chain links TRBV29-1 to TRBJ1-2, with 10 bases fitting TRBD1. The CDR3 consists of 14 residues. CDR1 is SQVTM and CDR2 is ANQGSEA in the germline V gene. The junction had 6 bases not matched to a gene; V was cut back by 0 bases and J by 8 bases.

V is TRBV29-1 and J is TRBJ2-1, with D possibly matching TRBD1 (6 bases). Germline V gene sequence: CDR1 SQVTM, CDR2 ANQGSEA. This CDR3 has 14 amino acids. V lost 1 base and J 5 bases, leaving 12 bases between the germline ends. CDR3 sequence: CSVEAGQNNNEQFF. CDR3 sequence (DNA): TGCAGCGTTGAAGCTGGACAGAACAACAATGAGCAGTTCTTC.

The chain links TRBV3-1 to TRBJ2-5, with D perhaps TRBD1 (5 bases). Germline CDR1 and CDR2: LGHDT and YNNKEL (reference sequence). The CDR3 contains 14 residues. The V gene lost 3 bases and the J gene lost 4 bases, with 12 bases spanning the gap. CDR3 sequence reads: CASSHTRQRETQYF. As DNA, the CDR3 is TGTGCCAGCAGCCACACGCGACAGAGAGAGACCCAGTACTTC.

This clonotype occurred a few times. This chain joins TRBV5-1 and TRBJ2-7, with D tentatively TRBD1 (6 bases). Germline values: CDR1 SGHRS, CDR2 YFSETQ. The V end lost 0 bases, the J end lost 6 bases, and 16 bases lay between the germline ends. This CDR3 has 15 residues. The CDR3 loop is CASSLAAARGGEQYF. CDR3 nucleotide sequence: TGCGCCAGCAGCTTGGCCGCTGCCAGGGGTGGCGAGCAGTACTTC.

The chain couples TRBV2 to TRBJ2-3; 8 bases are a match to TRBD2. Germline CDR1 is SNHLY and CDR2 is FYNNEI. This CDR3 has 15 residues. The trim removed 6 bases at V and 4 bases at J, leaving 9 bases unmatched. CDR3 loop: CASSYSGTRADTQYF. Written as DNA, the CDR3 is TGTGCCAGCAGCTATTCCGGGACTAGGGCAGATACGCAGTATTTT. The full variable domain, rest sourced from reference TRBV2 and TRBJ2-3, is EPEVTQTPSHQVTQMGQEVILRCVPISNHLYFYWYRQILGQKVEFLVSFYNNEISEKSEIFDDQFSVERPDGSNFTLKIRSTKLEDSAMYFCASSYSGTRADTQYFGPGTRLTVL.

CDR3 sequence (DNA): TGCGCCAGCAGCCAAGGCCCCAGGGCAGGCACTGAAGCTTTCTTT. This sequence encodes CASSQGPRAGTEAFF. V is TRBV4-3 and J is TRBJ1-1; D is possibly TRBD1 (5 bases). The length of the CDR3 is 15 residues. The V and J ends lost 1 base and 4 bases respectively, with 13 bases between them. CDR1 is LGHNA, CDR2 YSLEER, per germline.

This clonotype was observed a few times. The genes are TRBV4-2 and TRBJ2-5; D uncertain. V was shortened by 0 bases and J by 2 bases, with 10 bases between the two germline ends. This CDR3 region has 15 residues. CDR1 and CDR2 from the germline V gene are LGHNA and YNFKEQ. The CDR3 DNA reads TGTGCCAGCAGCCAAGATAGGCGGTATCAAGAGACCCAGTACTTC. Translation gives CASSQDRRYQETQYF.

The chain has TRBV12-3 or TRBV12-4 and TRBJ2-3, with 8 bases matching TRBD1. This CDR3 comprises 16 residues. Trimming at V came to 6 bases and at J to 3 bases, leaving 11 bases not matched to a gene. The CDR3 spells CASSPRTGKATDTQYF. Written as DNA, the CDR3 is TGTGCCAGCAGCCCCAGGACAGGGAAAGCGACAGATACGCAGTATTTT.

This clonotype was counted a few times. This CDR3 reads CASSLDAGGQETQYF. CDR3 sequence (DNA): TGTGCCAGCAGCTTAGATGCGGGGGGGCAAGAGACCCAGTACTTC. This chain connects TRBV7-2 to TRBJ2-5; 9 nucleotides line up with TRBD2. Germline V gene data show CDR1 as SGHTA and CDR2 as FQGNSA. The J segment lost 2 bases and the V segment lost 1 base, leaving 2 bases of the junction unmatched. The CDR3 loop spans 15 amino acids.

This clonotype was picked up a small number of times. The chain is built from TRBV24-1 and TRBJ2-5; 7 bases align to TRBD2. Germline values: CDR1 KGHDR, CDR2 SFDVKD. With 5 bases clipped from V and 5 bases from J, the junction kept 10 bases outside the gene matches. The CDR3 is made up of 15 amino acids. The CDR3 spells CATSAASGSTETQYF. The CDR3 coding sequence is TGTGCCACCAGTGCTGCTAGCGGATCCACGGAGACCCAGTACTTC.

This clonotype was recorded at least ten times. The CDR3 loop is CASSPGTGGRETQYF. The CDR3, as DNA: TGTGCCAGCTCACCCGGGACAGGGGGACGAGAGACCCAGTACTTC. This chain joins TRBV18 and TRBJ2-5; 11 bases fit TRBD1. Germline trimming cut 3 bases from V and 4 bases from J; bases unmatched to any gene: 4. The CDR3 extends over 15 amino acids. CDR1 and CDR2 from the germline V gene are KGHSH and LQKENI.

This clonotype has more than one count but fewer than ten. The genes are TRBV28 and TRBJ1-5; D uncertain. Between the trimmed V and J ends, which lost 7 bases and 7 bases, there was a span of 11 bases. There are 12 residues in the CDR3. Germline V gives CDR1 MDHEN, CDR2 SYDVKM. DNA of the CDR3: TGTGCCAGCAACCCGACACTGCAGCCCCAGCATTTT. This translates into CASNPTLQPQHF.

CDR3 in DNA: TGTGCCAGCAGCAAAGGGGAGACCCAGTACTTC. Translated: CASSKGETQYF. V usage is TRBV21-1 and J usage is TRBJ2-5. TRBV21-1 is a pseudogene segment. The CDR3 is 11 amino acids.